The 14 T cell receptor beta chains in this list originate from one sample, sequenced in a study of T cells after yellow fever vaccination (dated by TCRdb to the late 2010s). The treatment or condition label here, explained by the study, means: live attenuated yellow fever vaccine strain. Library generation was performed with 5' RACE. The listed sequencing device is Illumina NovaSeq 6000. TCRdb itself trimmed the public reads at Q25 with fastp, ran MiXCR and retained productive beta chains. Each CDR3 protein gets just one entry, which takes the most common genes and DNA from the rows behind it. The sample profile shows about 330,000 distinct CDR3 sequences; approximately 4% of them were found once. Approximately 25% of the sample is taken by the ten largest. The material was PBMCs, obtained 5 days after the yellow fever booster vaccination. The receptors were sampled from a man aged 18 to 30 who received the YFV17D yellow fever vaccine.

This clonotype was counted ten times or more. The rearrangement links TRBV20-1 to TRBJ1-5; D uncertain. V shed 0 bases and J shed 3 bases, with 6 bases lying between them. CDR1 is DFQATT and CDR2 is SNEGSKA in the germline V gene (reference sequence). CDR3 length equals 13 residues. The CDR3 loop is CSARDRLNQPQHF. CDR3 bases: TGCAGTGCTAGAGATCGTCTCAATCAGCCCCAGCATTTT.

This clonotype was found many times. The gene calls are TRBV4-3 and TRBJ1-2; D is unresolved. V was trimmed by 4 bases and J by 4 bases, leaving 19 bases between them. The germline V gene encodes CDR1 LGHNA and CDR2 YSLEER. There are 16 residues in the CDR3. Here the CDR3 reads CASSPVHFDLSYGYTF. CDR3 bases: TGCGCCAGCAGCCCCGTCCACTTTGACCTTTCCTATGGCTACACCTTC.

The chain joins TRBV29-1 to TRBJ2-7, with D possibly TRBD2 on 6 matching bases. Trimming took 7 bases from V and 6 from J, leaving 13 bases between them. The CDR3 sequence is 11 residues long. Germline CDR1 and CDR2: SQVTM and ANQGSEA. The CDR3 is CSAGDYSEQYV. CDR3 bases: TGCAGCGCGGGAGATTACAGCGAGCAGTACGTC.

This clonotype was detected many times. This rearrangement joins TRBV12-3 or TRBV12-4 to TRBJ2-2; a weak D match, TRBD1 (6 bases). Trimming cost V 2 bases and J 4 bases, with 11 bases left between them. This CDR3 contains 15 residues. Written as DNA, the CDR3 is TGTGCCAGCAGTTTAATAGGGGGTCTCACCGGGGAGCTGTTTTTT. Translated, it gives CASSLIGGLTGELFF.

The rearrangement joins TRBV5-4 to TRBJ2-5; TRBD2 matches 7 bases. J was trimmed by 10 bases and V by 0 bases; bases with no gene match: 9. This CDR3 is 14 amino acids long. The germline V gene has CDR1 SGHNT and CDR2 YYREEE (reference sequence). The CDR3 DNA reads TGTGCCAGCAGCTTGGCCGGGACTACCGGATACCAGTACTTC. Protein sequence: CASSLAGTTGYQYF.

V usage is TRBV5-1 and J usage is TRBJ1-3, with D hard to call. V gave up 4 bases and J gave up 2 bases, with 13 bases separating them. CDR1 is SGHRS and CDR2 is YFSETQ in the germline V gene. CDR3 length equals 15 residues. The CDR3 spells CASSLGAAAGNTIYF. DNA of the CDR3: TGCGCCAGCAGCCTGGGCGCCGCGGCTGGAAACACCATATATTTT.

The chain couples TRBV7-6 to TRBJ1-1; D remains unclear. Germline V lookup: CDR1 SGHVS, CDR2 FNYEAQ. The CDR3 is 16 residues long. V dropped 1 base and J dropped 0 bases, with 12 bases sitting between them. The CDR3 is CASSLGPGRLNTEAFF. CDR3 nucleotide sequence: TGTGCCAGCAGCTTAGGGCCCGGGCGGCTGAACACTGAAGCTTTCTTT.

The V gene is TRBV5-6, the J gene TRBJ2-7, with TRBD1 identical over 7 bases. Unmatched junction bases numbered 7, after V lost 3 bases and J lost 4 bases. CDR1 and CDR2 from the germline V gene are SGHDT and YYEEEE. This CDR3 comprises 14 residues. CDR3: CASSSTGNGYEQYF. CDR3 bases: TGTGCCAGCAGCTCGACAGGGAACGGGTACGAGCAGTACTTC. Filled out from reference TRBV5-6 and TRBJ2-7, the complete variable domain reads DAGVTQSPTHLIKTRGQQVTLRCSPKSGHDTVSWYQQALGQGPQFIFQYYEEEERQRGNFPDRFSGHQFPNYSSELNVNALLLGDSALYLCASSSTGNGYEQYFGPGTRLTVT.

This clonotype was seen many times. This chain joins TRBV5-1 and TRBJ2-7, with D unclear. The CDR3 extends over 14 amino acids. The germline CDR1 and CDR2 sequences are SGHRS and YFSETQ. V gave up 7 bases and J gave up 2 bases, with 16 bases separating them. The CDR3 reads CASRQALITYEQYF. The CDR3 DNA reads TGCGCCAGCCGTCAGGCTCTAATCACCTACGAGCAGTACTTC.

This rearrangement joins TRBV4-2 to TRBJ2-5, with 13 bases that match TRBD2. Germline CDR1 reads LGHNA; CDR2 reads YNFKEQ. The V gene end was trimmed by 1 base and the J gene end by 4 bases; junction bases not matched to a gene: 9. The CDR3 totals 18 residues. The DNA of the CDR3 is TGTGCCAGCAGCCAAGTGACTAGCGGGGGGCCCCTCCCAGAGACCCAGTACTTC. The encoded protein is CASSQVTSGGPLPETQYF.

This clonotype has only a few counts. The genes are TRBV29-1 and TRBJ1-5, with TRBD1 as a possible D gene (5 bases). V lost 1 base and J 7 bases, leaving 11 bases between the germline ends. This CDR3 is built from 13 residues. Germline V gene sequence: CDR1 SQVTM, CDR2 ANQGSEA. CDR3 nucleotide sequence: TGCAGCGTTGAAGGGGGGGAGGGCCAGCCCCAGCATTTT. Amino acid sequence: CSVEGGEGQPQHF.

This clonotype was detected a few times. The rearrangement uses TRBV7-2 and TRBJ2-5; D perhaps matches TRBD2 (6 bases). This CDR3 contains 13 residues. V lost 5 bases, J lost 9 bases, and 16 bases lay in between. Germline loops: CDR1 SGHTA, CDR2 FQGNSA. The CDR3 reads CASSPAGPVAQYF. As DNA, the CDR3 is TGTGCCAGCAGCCCTGCGGGGCCTGTGGCCCAGTACTTC.

CDR3: CSAPRGGSAKNIQYF. As DNA, the CDR3 is TGCAGCGCGCCCCGGGGGGGGTCGGCCAAAAACATTCAGTACTTC. The rearrangement uses TRBV20-1 and TRBJ2-4; the match to TRBD2 covers 8 bases. The CDR3 totals 15 residues. The germline gives CDR1 DFQATT, CDR2 SNEGSKA (reference sequence).

The chain joins TRBV5-1 to TRBJ1-1, with D tentatively TRBD1 (6 bases). Trimming pared 6 bases from V and 3 bases from J, leaving 15 bases between. The CDR3 totals 14 residues. The V gene's germline CDR1 is SGHRS and CDR2 YFSETQ. CDR3 bases: TGCGCCAGCACCAGGCGGGGGCTCGACACTGAAGCTTTCTTT. Translated, it gives CASTRRGLDTEAFF.